This T cell receptor (beta chain) is from a study of radiation and T cells in renal cell carcinoma. Whole-study results and caveats: Compared with controls, irradiated tumors had more, larger dominant CDR3 motifs. Intratumoral heterogeneity was not captured in these approximately 0.9 g regions.

As for treatment: 15 Gy SBRT to primary tumor, nephrectomy 4 weeks later. Nephrectomy followed 15 Gy stereotactic body radiation by 4 weeks. Sequenced by immunoSEQ multiplex PCR; TCRdb stores in-frame clones only, minus some. The repertoire holds roughly 9,000 clones, around 50% seen once, with about a fifth in the top ten. This clone has just a few counts. The antigen is undetermined. The clonotype originates from a man between 60 and 70 years old with renal cell carcinoma. The sequencing used tumor tissue, collected from a patient whose treatment included radiotherapy and nephrectomy.

The CDR3 DNA reads TGCGCCAGCAGCCGCACAGAGCTGAACACTGAAGCTTTCTTT. As protein: CASSRTELNTEAFF. The chain employs TRBV4-3 and TRBJ1-1; D not resolved. Between the trimmed V and J ends, which lost 4 bases and 0 bases, there was a span of 9 bases. This CDR3 region has 14 residues. From germline, CDR1 is LGHNA and CDR2 YSLEER.